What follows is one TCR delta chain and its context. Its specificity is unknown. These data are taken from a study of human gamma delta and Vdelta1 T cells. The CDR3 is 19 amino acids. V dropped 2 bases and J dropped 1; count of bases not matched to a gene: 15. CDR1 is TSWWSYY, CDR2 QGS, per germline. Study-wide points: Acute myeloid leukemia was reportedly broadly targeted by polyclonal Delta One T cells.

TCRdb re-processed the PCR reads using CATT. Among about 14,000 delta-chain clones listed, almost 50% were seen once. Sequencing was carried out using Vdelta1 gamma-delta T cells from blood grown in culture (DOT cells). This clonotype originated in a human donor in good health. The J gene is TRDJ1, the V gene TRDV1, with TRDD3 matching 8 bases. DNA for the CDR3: TGTGCTCTTGGGGAAATATACCTACCCGGGGGGATAAGCACCGATAAACTCATCTTT. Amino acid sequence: CALGEIYLPGGISTDKLIF.